A single sample is the source of the 21 T cell receptor beta chains below, sequenced in a study of T cell responses to AZD1222 COVID-19 vaccine (dated by TCRdb to about 2021). The label giving this sample's time point can be read as: about 28 days (+/-7) after the second vaccine dose. The library relied on the immunoSEQ multiplex PCR assay. Entries here come from immuneACCESS through TCRdb and include only in-frame sequences with V and J called. Some clones fail to appear in such tables; in the studies checked, an unresolved V gene covers under half of the shortfall, and the cause of the remainder is unknown. This sample lists tens of thousands of clones; roughly nine tenths were detected once. The ten largest clones take up under 1.5% of the sample. Sequenced here: peripheral blood, sampled 28 days after the second AZD1222 dose. The receptor source for this set is an adult who received the AZD1222 COVID-19 vaccine.

V is TRBV19 and J is TRBJ1-3; possibly TRBD1 for D (5 bases). Trimming stripped 6 bases from V and 0 bases from J, with 12 bases between. Per germline, CDR1 LNHDA and CDR2 SQIVND (reference sequence). CDR3 size: 15 residues. The CDR3 loop is CASSDQGYSGNTIYF. CDR3 in DNA: TGTGCCAGTAGCGATCAGGGTTACTCTGGAAACACCATATATTTT.

The J gene is TRBJ1-6, the V gene TRBV2; TRBD1 is a possible D gene (6 bases). The length of the CDR3 is 14 residues. The V gene lost 7 bases and the J gene lost 10 bases, with 17 bases spanning the gap. The germline gives CDR1 SNHLY, CDR2 FYNNEI. The CDR3 here is CASIGDRSRSPLHF. The CDR3 DNA reads TGTGCCAGCATAGGAGACAGGTCTCGCTCACCCCTCCACTTT.

The rearrangement uses TRBV19 and TRBJ2-1; 12 bases agree with TRBD2. The length of the CDR3 is 17 residues. From germline, CDR1 is LNHDA and CDR2 SQIVND (reference sequence). Trimming took 1 base from V and 5 from J; bases not matched to a gene: 6. The CDR3 sequence is CASSIGWTSGAHNEQFF. For the CDR3, the DNA is TGTGCCAGTAGTATAGGTTGGACTAGCGGGGCCCACAATGAGCAGTTCTTC.

V gene TRBV10-3 combines with J gene TRBJ1-4, with 7 bases identical to TRBD1. The ends lost 10 bases at V and 0 bases at J; junction bases unmatched: 5. From germline, CDR1 is ENHRY and CDR2 SYGVKD. CDR3 length: 14 residues. As DNA, the CDR3 is TGTGCCACCGGGACAGATGCAACTAATGAAAAACTGTTTTTT. Translation gives CATGTDATNEKLFF.

V usage is TRBV6-5 and J usage is TRBJ2-1, with D hard to call. CDR3 length: 13 residues. Germline assignment: CDR1 MNHEY and CDR2 SVGAGI. Trimming pared 7 bases from V and 6 bases from J, leaving 13 bases between. Here the CDR3 reads CASTPSIGNEQFF. CDR3 DNA: TGTGCCAGCACTCCAAGCATTGGCAATGAGCAGTTCTTC.

J is TRBJ2-1 and V is TRBV5-1; D unclear. V lost 4 bases, J lost 7 bases, and 12 bases lay in between. The CDR3 covers 13 residues. Looked up from germline, CDR1 is SGHRS and CDR2 is YFSETQ. In DNA, the CDR3 is TGCGCCAGCAGCCTCAGCCCCCGGAATGAGCAGTTCTTC. It encodes CASSLSPRNEQFF.

The V and J genes are TRBV7-9 and TRBJ2-7; TRBD2 matches at 10 bases. V lost 6 bases to trimming and J lost 5 bases; unmatched junction nucleotides: 10. This CDR3 is 15 amino acids long. Looked up from germline, CDR1 is SEHNR and CDR2 is FQNEAQ (reference sequence). In nucleotides, the CDR3 is TGTGCCAGCAGTAACCCCGGACTAGCGGCGAACGAGCAGTACTTC. Protein product: CASSNPGLAANEQYF. Using reference TRBV7-9 and TRBJ2-7 for the parts outside the CDR3, the full variable domain is DTGVSQNPRHKITKRGQNVTFRCDPISEHNRLYWYRQTLGQGPEFLTYFQNEAQLEKSRLLSDRFSAERPKGSFSTLEIQRTEQGDSAMYLCASSNPGLAANEQYFGPGTRLTVT.

The chain links TRBV5-4 to TRBJ2-1, with 7 positions matching TRBD1. Looked up from germline, CDR1 is SGHNT and CDR2 is YYREEE (reference sequence). Losses at the gene ends were 0 bases for V and 10 bases for J; bases not matched to a gene: 13. The CDR3 consists of 16 residues. The CDR3 nucleotides are TGTGCCAGCAGCTTGGCCGGTAGGGGGCCGGGAAACGAGCAGTTCTTC. It yields the protein CASSLAGRGPGNEQFF.

The rearrangement links TRBV7-6 to TRBJ2-2; D is uncertain. Germline V gene sequence: CDR1 SGHVS, CDR2 FNYEAQ. The CDR3 sequence is 11 residues long. Trimming left V 5 bases short and J 8 bases short, with 6 bases between. CDR3 sequence reads: CASSPRGELFF. The CDR3 DNA reads as TGTGCCAGCAGCCCCCGGGGGGAGCTGTTTTTT.

The genes are TRBV6-5 and TRBJ2-1; 9 bases match TRBD2. The CDR3 length is 13 residues. Trimming took 8 bases from V and 9 from J; bases not matched to a gene: 8. The germline CDR1 and CDR2 sequences are MNHEY and SVGAGI. The CDR3 DNA reads TGTGCCAGCGCTCGCGGGAGGGCGTCTGAGCAGTTCTTC. Its translation is CASARGRASEQFF.

V and J are TRBV7-2 and TRBJ2-2; possibly TRBD2 for D (5 bases). The V and J ends lost 4 bases and 7 bases respectively, with 10 bases between them. Germline V gene data show CDR1 as SGHTA and CDR2 as FQGNSA. The CDR3 extends over 13 amino acids. The CDR3 is CASSSASNGELFF. The CDR3 DNA follows: TGTGCCAGCAGCTCGGCTAGCAACGGGGAGCTGTTTTTT.

J is TRBJ1-6 and V is TRBV23-1, with unresolved D. TRBV23-1 has ORF status, its function being uncertain. V shed 4 bases and J shed 5 bases, with 15 bases lying between them. This CDR3 is 16 amino acids long. This CDR3 is CASSLRRWVNNSPLHF. Written as DNA, the CDR3 is TGCGCCAGCAGTCTGCGCCGTTGGGTCAATAATTCACCCCTCCACTTT.

The chain is built from TRBV7-9 and TRBJ2-7; D gene unclear. V shed 0 bases and J shed 0 bases, with 9 bases lying between them. There are 15 residues in the CDR3. Germline V gene data show CDR1 as SEHNR and CDR2 as FQNEAQ (reference sequence). The DNA of the CDR3 is TGTGCCAGCAGCTTAGCCAGTTTTAGCTCCTACGAGCAGTACTTC. Its translation is CASSLASFSSYEQYF.

The chain employs TRBV14 and TRBJ1-3; D gene ambiguous. This CDR3 is built from 16 residues. Germline loops: CDR1 SGHDN, CDR2 FVKESK. V dropped 2 bases and J dropped 0 bases, with 11 bases sitting between them. This chain's CDR3 is CASSQYGLLSGNTIYF. DNA of the CDR3: TGTGCCAGCAGCCAATACGGGCTGCTCTCTGGAAACACCATATATTTT.

A few counts support this clone. J is TRBJ1-5 and V is TRBV5-6, with D perhaps matching TRBD1 (6 bases). The CDR3 is 14 amino acids. Trimming took off 2 bases at V and 7 bases at J, with 13 bases between the two ends. Germline V CDR1 and CDR2: SGHDT, YYEEEE. In nucleotides, the CDR3 is TGTGCCAGCAGCTTTTTTACCGGGGGCCAGCCCCAGCATTTT. It yields the protein CASSFFTGGQPQHF. The full variable domain, with the rest looked up from reference TRBV5-6 and TRBJ1-5, is DAGVTQSPTHLIKTRGQQVTLRCSPKSGHDTVSWYQQALGQGPQFIFQYYEEEERQRGNFPDRFSGHQFPNYSSELNVNALLLGDSALYLCASSFFTGGQPQHFGDGTRLSIL.

The chain couples TRBV11-1 to TRBJ1-1, with 12 bases matching TRBD1. CDR3 size: 15 residues. From germline, CDR1 is SGHAT and CDR2 FQDESV (reference sequence). V lost 4 bases, J lost 11 bases, and 11 bases stayed unmatched. The CDR3 is CASSSLPGTGGRAFF. The DNA of the CDR3 is TGTGCCAGCAGCTCGTTGCCCGGGACAGGGGGCAGGGCTTTCTTT. The entire variable domain, with the rest obtained from reference TRBV11-1 and TRBJ1-1, is as follows: EAEVAQSPRYKITEKSQAVAFWCDPISGHATLYWYRQILGQGPELLVQFQDESVVDDSQLPKDRFSAERLKGVDSTLKIQPAELGDSAMYLCASSSLPGTGGRAFFGQGTRLTVV.

The chain links TRBV11-2 to TRBJ1-2; D not certain. V shed 3 bases and J shed 1 base, with 6 bases lying between them. The CDR3 is made up of 13 amino acids. From germline, CDR1 is SGHAT and CDR2 FQNNGV. The CDR3 nucleotides read TGTGCCAGCAGCTTGAACGATAACTATGGCTACACCTTC. Protein: CASSLNDNYGYTF.

The chain carries TRBV6-1 and TRBJ2-2; D unresolved. Trimming cost V 2 bases and J 11 bases, with 6 bases left between them. The CDR3 loop spans 11 amino acids. The germline V gene encodes CDR1 MNHNS and CDR2 SASEGT. Here the CDR3 DNA reads TGTGCCAGCAGTGAACCCATTGAGCTGTTTTTT. Its protein is CASSEPIELFF.

The gene calls are TRBV7-9 and TRBJ2-6; 12 bases map to TRBD2. The CDR3 loop spans 17 amino acids. Germline CDR1 and CDR2: SEHNR and FQNEAQ (reference sequence). J gave up 4 bases and V 6 bases, and 7 bases lay outside the gene matches. The CDR3 reads CASRGLAGGPGANVLTF. The CDR3 DNA follows: TGTGCCAGCAGGGGCCTAGCGGGAGGGCCGGGGGCCAACGTCCTGACTTTC.

The V and J genes are TRBV2 and TRBJ1-2; D is ambiguous. V lost 3 bases and J 7 bases, leaving 18 bases between the germline ends. CDR3 length equals 15 residues. Germline values: CDR1 SNHLY, CDR2 FYNNEI. The CDR3 loop reads CASSDGEGTLSGYTF. The CDR3 nucleotides are TGTGCCAGCAGTGATGGAGAGGGAACGCTCTCTGGCTACACCTTC.

V gene TRBV2 combines with J gene TRBJ1-4; D call uncertain. The germline CDR1 and CDR2 sequences are SNHLY and FYNNEI. Trimming left V 3 bases short and J 6 bases short, with 11 bases between. The CDR3 is 14 amino acids. The CDR3 sequence is CASSDSGGYEKLFF. The DNA for the CDR3 is TGTGCCAGCAGTGATTCAGGCGGATATGAAAAACTGTTTTTT. Full variable domain (remainder filled in from reference TRBV2 and TRBJ1-4): EPEVTQTPSHQVTQMGQEVILRCVPISNHLYFYWYRQILGQKVEFLVSFYNNEISEKSEIFDDQFSVERPDGSNFTLKIRSTKLEDSAMYFCASSDSGGYEKLFFGSGTQLSVL.